The source of this T cell receptor beta chain is a study of blood T cell repertoires in COVID-19. Clones were read by immunoSEQ multiplex PCR, and TCRdb kept only the in-frame ones, dropping some. Of tens of thousands of clones detected, 88% appear once; the ten largest clones hold almost 4%. Germline values: CDR1 SGHDT, CDR2 YYEEEE. The CDR3 loop spans 15 amino acids. V lost 1 base and J 9 bases, leaving 19 bases between the germline ends. The chain combines TRBV5-6 with TRBJ1-2, with D perhaps matching TRBD1 (6 bases). This sequence originates from a human donor in a cohort sampled during active COVID-19. Material: peripheral blood. The CDR3 loop is CASSLNLGQIVSYTF. DNA of the CDR3: TGTGCCAGCAGCTTGAATCTGGGACAAATCGTTAGCTACACCTTC. Together with reference TRBV5-6 and TRBJ1-2, the CDR3 gives the full variable domain: DAGVTQSPTHLIKTRGQQVTLRCSPKSGHDTVSWYQQALGQGPQFIFQYYEEEERQRGNFPDRFSGHQFPNYSSELNVNALLLGDSALYLCASSLNLGQIVSYTFGSGTRLTVV.